The 23 T cell receptor beta chains below all came from one sample that was sequenced in a study of blood T cell repertoires in COVID-19 (dated by TCRdb to the early 2020s). The library was built by means of the immunoSEQ multiplex PCR assay. TCRdb limited this immuneACCESS table to in-frame rearrangements with V and J called. A share of clones is missing; checked studies link under half to unresolved V genes, and the rest is unexplained. Counted in this sample were 300,000 to 400,000 clones; more than 70% of them appeared once. 1.5% to 2% of the sample belongs to the ten largest clones. The sequencing sample was made of peripheral blood. The receptors stem from a woman between 25 and 40 years old with COVID-19, enrolled during active disease.

V gene TRBV7-9 combines with J gene TRBJ1-3, with 8 bases that match TRBD1. The CDR3 length is 15 residues. Germline V gives CDR1 SEHNR, CDR2 FQNEAQ (reference sequence). V gave up 7 bases and J gave up 3 bases; unmatched junction bases: 8. CDR3 nucleotides: TGTGCCAGCATCCACGACAGGGGTGGTGGAAACACCATATATTTT. Its protein is CASIHDRGGGNTIYF.

This clone was seen a handful of times. The gene calls are TRBV6-5 and TRBJ1-5; 7 bases line up with TRBD1. The length of the CDR3 is 15 residues. Germline CDR1 is MNHEY and CDR2 is SVGAGI. The junction had 7 bases not matched to a gene; V was cut back by 6 bases and J by 2 bases. The CDR3 region is CASSKTGIGNQPQHF. The CDR3 bases are TGTGCCAGCAGCAAGACAGGGATCGGCAATCAGCCCCAGCATTTT.

The chain carries TRBV11-1 and TRBJ2-2, with D possibly being TRBD2 (5 bases). This CDR3 contains 13 residues. The germline CDR1 and CDR2 sequences are SGHAT and FQDESV (reference sequence). Trimming stripped 6 bases from V and 6 bases from J, with 11 bases between. The DNA of the CDR3 is TGTGCCAGCAGTCAGGACTTGGCCGGGGAGCTGTTTTTT. This translates into CASSQDLAGELFF.

The J gene is TRBJ2-2, the V gene TRBV3-1 (or the pseudogene TRBV3-2); 8 bases line up with TRBD2. Looked up from germline, CDR1 is LGHDT and CDR2 is YNNKEL (reference sequence). The CDR3 is 15 residues long. V shed 3 bases, J shed 4 bases, and the junction held 4 bases outside the gene matches. In DNA form, the CDR3 reads TGTGCCAGCAGCCACGGGAGGGAGAGCACCGGGGAGCTGTTTTTT. Its translation is CASSHGRESTGELFF.

The V call is TRBV19, the J call TRBJ2-5, with 9 bases that match TRBD1. The V gene end was trimmed by 3 bases and the J gene end by 4 bases; junction bases not matched to a gene: 9. Germline-derived CDR1 and CDR2 are LNHDA and SQIVND (reference sequence). The CDR3 extends over 16 amino acids. The CDR3 DNA is TGTGCCAGTAGTATTGGGGACAGGGTTACAGGAGAGACCCAGTACTTC. It is translated as CASSIGDRVTGETQYF.

This chain joins TRBV5-1 and TRBJ2-5, with TRBD1 matching 10 bases. The CDR3 is made up of 14 amino acids. Losses at the gene ends were 3 bases for V and 2 bases for J; bases not matched to a gene: 1. Germline V gene sequence: CDR1 SGHRS, CDR2 YFSETQ. CDR3: CASSWGQGQETQYF. CDR3 sequence (DNA): TGCGCCAGCAGCTGGGGACAGGGGCAAGAGACCCAGTACTTC.

The chain employs TRBV7-9 and TRBJ2-7, with 12 nucleotides matching TRBD1. CDR3 length: 15 residues. From germline, CDR1 is SEHNR and CDR2 FQNEAQ (reference sequence). V was pared by 1 base and J by 5 bases, with 3 bases of the junction left unmatched. The CDR3: CASSLGGTGGHEQYV. For the CDR3, the DNA is TGTGCCAGCAGCTTAGGGGGGACAGGGGGCCACGAGCAGTACGTC.

The sample holds one count of this clone. The chain links TRBV6-6 to TRBJ1-5, with a tentative D call TRBD1 (5 bases). The V and J ends lost 0 bases and 2 bases respectively, with 11 bases between them. The CDR3 consists of 16 residues. Per germline, CDR1 MNHNY and CDR2 SVGAGI (reference sequence). Here the CDR3 reads CASSYSTGGGNQPQHF. CDR3 coding DNA: TGTGCCAGCAGTTACTCCACCGGGGGAGGCAATCAGCCCCAGCATTTT.

The V and J genes are TRBV29-1 and TRBJ2-1; D gene uncertain. CDR1 and CDR2 from the germline V gene are SQVTM and ANQGSEA. This CDR3 is built from 16 residues. The V gene lost 0 bases and the J gene lost 0 bases, with 12 bases spanning the gap. The CDR3 loop reads CSVEDRTPSSYNEQFF. CDR3 bases: TGCAGCGTTGAAGATCGTACGCCGAGCTCCTACAATGAGCAGTTCTTC.

This clone was observed a handful of times. V gene TRBV27 combines with J gene TRBJ1-6; D not certain. Germline-derived CDR1 and CDR2 are MNHEY and SMNVEV (reference sequence). V dropped 0 bases and J dropped 8 bases, with 11 bases sitting between them. The CDR3 runs 15 residues. In DNA, the CDR3 is TGTGCCAGCAGTTTATCACCCTCAGGTTATTCACCCCTCCACTTT. It specifies CASSLSPSGYSPLHF.

The chain links TRBV7-2 to TRBJ1-3, with 8 positions matching TRBD1. V trimming: 0 bases; J trimming: 2 bases; junction bases outside the gene matches: 9. From germline, CDR1 is SGHTA and CDR2 FQGNSA. The CDR3 covers 18 residues. The CDR3 nucleotides read TGTGCCAGCAGCTTAGCCCCTGGACAGGGTATTACTGGAAACACCATATATTTT. It translates to CASSLAPGQGITGNTIYF.

This clone was seen just once. The chain carries TRBV28 and TRBJ1-2, with TRBD1 identical over 9 bases. The CDR3 runs to 12 residues. Germline V lookup: CDR1 MDHEN, CDR2 SYDVKM. V trimming: 5 bases; J trimming: 8 bases; junction bases outside the gene matches: 3. The DNA for the CDR3 is TGTGCCAGCAGTACAGGGGGCGCAGGCTACACCTTC. Translation: CASSTGGAGYTF.

The V call is TRBV29-1, the J call TRBJ1-1; D ambiguous. In germline, CDR1 is SQVTM, CDR2 ANQGSEA. This CDR3 region has 15 residues. The V and J ends lost 2 bases and 6 bases respectively, with 19 bases between them. The CDR3 region has the DNA TGCAGCGTTGAAATATTATCCCGAGGTGTGCCTGAAGCTTTCTTT. Translated: CSVEILSRGVPEAFF.

The genes are TRBV7-9 and TRBJ1-2; 10 positions agree with TRBD1. There are 15 residues in the CDR3. With 5 bases clipped from V and 1 base from J, the junction kept 4 bases outside the gene matches. The germline V gene has CDR1 SEHNR and CDR2 FQNEAQ (reference sequence). The CDR3 here is CASSPGTGVNYGYTF. In DNA form, the CDR3 reads TGTGCCAGCAGCCCGGGGACAGGGGTTAACTATGGCTACACCTTC.

V gene TRBV7-2 combines with J gene TRBJ1-6; weak D call: TRBD1 (5 bases). Trimming removed 2 bases at V and 6 bases at J, with 11 bases between. CDR1 and CDR2 from the germline V gene are SGHTA and FQGNSA. The CDR3 runs 15 residues. The CDR3 sequence is CASSLTPGSNSPLHF. The CDR3 DNA reads as TGTGCCAGCAGCTTAACGCCAGGGTCTAATTCACCCCTCCACTTT.

The chain is built from TRBV11-3 and TRBJ2-1; tentatively, D is TRBD2 (6 bases). Germline loops: CDR1 SGHNT, CDR2 YENEEA. The CDR3 loop spans 15 amino acids. The V end lost 5 bases, the J end lost 4 bases, and 15 bases lay between the germline ends. CDR3 region: CASSLRVSGYNEQFF. The CDR3 DNA is TGTGCCAGCAGCCTCAGGGTTAGCGGATACAATGAGCAGTTCTTC.

The V gene is TRBV5-1, the J gene TRBJ1-2, with D unclear. Trimming left V 0 bases short and J 7 bases short, with 10 bases between. The germline V gene has CDR1 SGHRS and CDR2 YFSETQ. The CDR3 is 13 residues long. The CDR3 region is CASSLDSPVGYTF. CDR3 DNA: TGCGCCAGCAGCTTGGACAGCCCAGTTGGCTACACCTTC.

V is TRBV6-5 and J is TRBJ2-7; 7 nucleotides align to TRBD1. After removal of 6 bases from V and 3 bases from J, the junction contained 5 bases not matched to a gene. This CDR3 spans 13 amino acids. Germline V gene lookup returns CDR1 MNHEY and CDR2 SVGAGI. The CDR3 loop is CASSRGQDYEQYV. The CDR3 nucleotides are TGTGCCAGCAGCCGCGGACAGGACTACGAGCAGTACGTC.

This clone was picked up one time. The chain combines TRBV29-1 with TRBJ1-2, with 8 bases that match TRBD1. This CDR3 contains 13 residues. Germline CDR1 reads SQVTM; CDR2 reads ANQGSEA. The trim removed 4 bases at V and 6 bases at J, leaving 7 bases unmatched. The CDR3 DNA reads as TGCAGCGTTGGGCCAGGGGGCGCAGATGGCTACACCTTC. Translation gives CSVGPGGADGYTF. The variable domain in full, completed from reference TRBV29-1 and TRBJ1-2, reads SAVISQKPSRDICQRGTSLTIQCQVDSQVTMMFWYRQQPGQSLTLIATANQGSEATYESGFVIDKFPISRPNLTFSTLTVSNMSPEDSSIYLCSVGPGGADGYTFGSGTRLTVV.

This chain links TRBV6-5 with TRBJ1-1; D is undetermined. CDR3 length: 14 residues. CDR1 is MNHEY and CDR2 is SVGAGI in the germline V gene. V lost 2 bases and J 7 bases, leaving 14 bases between the germline ends. CDR3 loop: CASSYRSPTGEAFF. The CDR3 DNA follows: TGTGCCAGCAGTTACAGGAGTCCGACGGGTGAAGCTTTCTTT.

The V gene is TRBV7-3, the J gene TRBJ2-3; D is perhaps TRBD1 (5 bases). CDR1 and CDR2 (germline): SGHTA, FQGTGA. The CDR3 loop spans 14 amino acids. V lost 3 bases and J lost 7, with 14 bases in between. This CDR3 is CASSLGRETNTQYF. CDR3 in DNA: TGTGCCAGCAGCTTGGGCAGGGAAACAAATACGCAGTATTTT. The full variable domain, with the rest looked up from reference TRBV7-3 and TRBJ2-3, is GAGVSQTPSNKVTEKGKYVELRCDPISGHTALYWYRQSLGQGPEFLIYFQGTGAADDSGLPNDRFFAVRPEGSVSTLKIQRTERGDSAVYLCASSLGRETNTQYFGPGTRLTVL.

Note on this clone: In the same sample, other DNA sequences code for this CDR3. This chain uses TRBV9 with TRBJ1-2; no definite D call. Germline V gene lookup returns CDR1 SGDLS and CDR2 YYNGEE. The CDR3 length is 14 residues. V was shortened by 2 bases and J by 2 bases, with 10 bases between the two germline ends. This chain's CDR3 is CASSVGRGNYGYTF. CDR3 DNA sequence: TGTGCCAGCAGCGTCGGGAGAGGGAACTATGGCTACACCTTC.

V is TRBV28 and J is TRBJ1-1, with D hard to call. In germline, CDR1 is MDHEN, CDR2 SYDVKM. The CDR3 totals 13 residues. V shed 7 bases and J shed 10 bases, with 19 bases lying between them. The chain's CDR3 is CASTPGREKGAFF. The CDR3 DNA follows: TGTGCCAGCACCCCGGGGAGGGAGAAGGGAGCTTTCTTT.